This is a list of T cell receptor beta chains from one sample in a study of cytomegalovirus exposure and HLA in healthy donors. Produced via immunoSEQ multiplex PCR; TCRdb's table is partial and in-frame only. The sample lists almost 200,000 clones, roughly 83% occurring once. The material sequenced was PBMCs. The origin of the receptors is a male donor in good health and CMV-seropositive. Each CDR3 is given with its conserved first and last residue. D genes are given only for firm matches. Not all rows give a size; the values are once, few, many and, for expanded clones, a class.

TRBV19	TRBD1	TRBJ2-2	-	CASSRDSPGELFF	TGTGCCAGTAGTAGGGACAGCCCCGGGGAGCTGTTTTTT
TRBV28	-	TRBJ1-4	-	CASTLGGGVFFANEKLFF	TGTGCCAGCACCCTGGGGGGGGGCGTTTTTTTTGCTAATGAAAAACTGTTTTTT
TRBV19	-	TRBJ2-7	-	CASSFGAIYEQYF	TGTGCCAGTAGCTTTGGGGCGATATACGAGCAGTACTTC
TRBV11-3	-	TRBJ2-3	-	CASSPVGRGDTQYF	TGTGCCAGCAGCCCCGTTGGCCGAGGAGATACGCAGTATTTT
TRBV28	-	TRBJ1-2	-	CASSFSGNGYTF	TGTGCCAGCAGTTTTTCAGGGAACGGCTACACCTTC
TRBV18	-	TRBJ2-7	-	CASSPGRNTYEQYF	TGTGCCAGCTCCCCGGGTCGGAACACTTACGAGCAGTACTTC
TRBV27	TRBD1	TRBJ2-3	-	CASAGQGGLTDTQYF	TGTGCCAGCGCAGGACAGGGGGGGCTCACAGATACGCAGTATTTT
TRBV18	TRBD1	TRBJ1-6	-	CASSRYRDRVVNSPLHF	TGTGCCAGCTCACGATACCGGGACAGGGTCGTTAATTCACCCCTCCACTTT
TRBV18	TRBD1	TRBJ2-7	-	CASSPDRASYEQYF	TGTGCCAGCTCACCGGACAGGGCCTCCTACGAGCAGTACTTC
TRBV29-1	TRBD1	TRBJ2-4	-	CSVRGWAKNIQYF	TGCAGCGTCAGGGGGTGGGCCAAAAACATTCAGTACTTC
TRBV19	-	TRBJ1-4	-	CASSTGRGDEKLFF	TGTGCCAGTAGTACCGGGAGGGGAGATGAAAAACTGTTTTTT
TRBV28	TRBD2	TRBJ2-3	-	CASSSPSTSASTDTQYF	TGTGCCAGCAGTTCTCCCTCAACTAGCGCCAGCACAGATACGCAGTATTTT
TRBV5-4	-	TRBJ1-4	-	CASKGGGATNEKLFF	TGTGCCAGCAAGGGTGGAGGAGCAACTAATGAAAAACTGTTTTTT
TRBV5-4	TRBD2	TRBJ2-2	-	CASSFPGLAGDTGELFF	TGTGCCAGCAGCTTTCCGGGACTAGCGGGCGACACCGGGGAGCTGTTTTTT
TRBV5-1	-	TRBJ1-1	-	CASSLRSGRRNTEAFF	TGCGCCAGCAGCTTGAGGTCAGGGAGGAGGAACACTGAAGCTTTCTTT
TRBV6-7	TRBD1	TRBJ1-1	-	CASSGDRVADTEAFF	TGTGCCAGCAGTGGGGACAGGGTCGCTGACACTGAAGCTTTCTTT
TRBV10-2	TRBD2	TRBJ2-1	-	CASSEEAGGPYEQFF	TGCGCCAGCAGTGAGGAAGCGGGAGGGCCATATGAGCAGTTCTTC
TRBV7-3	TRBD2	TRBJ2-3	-	CASSLWAGGTDTQYF	TGTGCCAGCAGCTTATGGGCGGGAGGGACAGATACGCAGTATTTT
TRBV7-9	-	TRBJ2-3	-	CASSRNVGTQYF	TGTGCCAGCAGCCGCAACGTCGGTACGCAGTATTTT
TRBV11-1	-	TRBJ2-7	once	CASSLRVAYEQYF	TGTGCCAGCAGCTTGAGGGTCGCCTACGAGCAGTACTTC
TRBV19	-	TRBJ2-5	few	CASIDRQETQYF	TGTGCCAGTATTGACAGACAAGAGACCCAGTACTTC
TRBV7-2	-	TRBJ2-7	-	CASGRDLFYEQYF	TGTGCCAGCGGGCGGGACCTTTTCTACGAGCAGTACTTC
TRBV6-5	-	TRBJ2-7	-	CASSYRDSGGYEQYF	TGTGCCAGCAGTTATCGGGACTCAGGGGGTTACGAGCAGTACTTC
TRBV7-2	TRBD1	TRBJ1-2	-	CASSLRQGVDYGYTF	TGTGCCAGCAGCCTTAGACAGGGGGTAGACTATGGCTACACCTTC
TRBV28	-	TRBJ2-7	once	CASSLVRTYSSYEQYF	TGTGCCAGCAGTTTGGTCCGGACTTACAGCTCCTACGAGCAGTACTTC
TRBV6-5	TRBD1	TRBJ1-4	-	CASNLGGKAPQFF	TGTGCCAGCAACCTAGGGGGCAAGGCACCCCAATTTTTC
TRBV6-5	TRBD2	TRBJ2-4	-	CASSLGTSGNIQYF	TGTGCCAGCAGTTTGGGGACTAGCGGAAACATTCAGTACTTC
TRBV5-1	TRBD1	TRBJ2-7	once	CASSQRGTGWYEQYF	TGCGCCAGCAGCCAAAGGGGGACAGGGTGGTACGAGCAGTACTTC
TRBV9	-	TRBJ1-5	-	CASSVGLGQPQHF	TGTGCCAGCAGCGTAGGCCTTGGCCAGCCCCAGCATTTT
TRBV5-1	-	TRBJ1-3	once	CASSSETGRGSGNTIYF	TGCGCCAGCAGCTCTGAGACAGGTAGAGGCTCTGGAAACACCATATATTTT
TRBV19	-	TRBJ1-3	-	CASTLAGEILYSGNTIYF	TGTGCCAGTACTCTGGCAGGGGAGATATTATACTCTGGAAACACCATATATTTT
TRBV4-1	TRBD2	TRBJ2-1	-	CASSQGLAGGYNEQFF	TGCGCCAGCAGCCAGGGACTAGCGGGGGGCTACAATGAGCAGTTCTTC
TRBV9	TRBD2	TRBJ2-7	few	CASSVTPSGGAYEQYF	TGTGCCAGCAGCGTGACCCCTAGCGGGGGGGCCTACGAGCAGTACTTC